This TCR beta chain was found in a study of siplizumab effects on memory and regulatory T cells (dated by TCRdb to about 2019). Looking at the study overall: The effect of the anti-CD2 antibody siplizumab on alloreactive T-cell subsets was examined in allogeneic mixed lymphocyte reactions constructed from human PBMCs.

The protocol used for the library was the immunoSEQ multiplex PCR assay. The deep sequencing platform assayed approximately 10^5 TCR templates per sample. Genomic DNA extracted from sorted T cells was the material used for TCRbeta CDR3 sequencing. Processing in the source paper ran as follows. Clonal analysis of TCRbeta CDR3 data was done in the R programming language. Alloreactive CD4+ and CD8+ clones were defined by comparing unstimulated samples with post-reaction CFSE-low samples. Regulatory or non-regulatory origin was assigned to alloreactive CD4+ clones by matching of sequences to sorted unstimulated Treg and non-Treg repertoires. As stored in TCRdb, this immuneACCESS dataset retains in-frame rearrangements with V and J assigned. A fraction of the clones does not appear; measured against another copy, unresolved V genes explain less than half of the discrepancy, and the remainder lacks a known reason. V, J and clone size are those of that table, while D and trimming were read from the DNA. The sample table holds approximately 94,000 clones, of which 80% to 95% were seen once. In total, the top ten clones hold under 8.5% of the sample.

As concerns this clone: This clone's antigen is unknown. Per-base qualities were not stored, and no clone one base away is much larger.

Sorted unstimulated T cells, along with proliferating T cells recovered from mixed lymphocyte reactions, underwent TCRbeta CDR3 sequencing. Fresh whole blood from ten HLA-typed healthy donors served as the source for isolating PBMCs. Results and caveats for the whole study, not just this receptor: Unstimulated naive T cells appeared more diverse than memory T cells, and naive cells seemed to contribute substantially to the alloresponse. Of the alloreactive CD4+ clones that could be mapped, the Treg-derived share averaged 68.8% with siplizumab compared with under 35% in control reactions. The cumulative frequency of alloreactive sequences traceable to unstimulated CD4+ memory T cells was significantly reduced by siplizumab. Because sequences below about 10^-5 frequency were poorly captured, only a minor fraction of alloreactive clones could be mapped to unstimulated subsets. The suppressive function of proliferating Tregs from siplizumab cultures was not functionally confirmed. A naive or memory phenotype could not be assigned to roughly 80-95% of proliferating CD4+ or CD8+ clones.

From the germline V gene (reference sequence), CDR1 is SEHNR and CDR2 is FQNEAQ. The CDR3 runs 14 residues from the cysteine to the phenylalanine. Only the CDR3 portion is preserved as DNA: 42 bases, with reading frame beginning at the first base. V loses 1 base, J loses 2 bases, and the germline ends lie 8 bases apart. The sequence came from a human donor in good health. The chain couples TRBV7-9 to TRBJ1-1; the D gene remains uncertain. Sequencing was performed on CD8+ T cells sorted from blood. Here is the DNA: TGTGCCAGCAGCTTAGGGGGTATAAACACTGAAGCTTTCTTT. The encoded protein is CASSLGGINTEAFF. With the portions outside the CDR3 filled from the reference TRBV7-9 and TRBJ1-1 genes, the complete variable region becomes DTGVSQNPRHKITKRGQNVTFRCDPISEHNRLYWYRQTLGQGPEFLTYFQNEAQLEKSRLLSDRFSAERPKGSFSTLEIQRTEQGDSAMYLCASSLGGINTEAFFGQGTRLTVV.